This T cell receptor (beta chain) was profiled in a study of vaccination and CD4 T cells after COVID-19 (dated by TCRdb to the early 2020s). In the study overall: SARS-CoV-2 positivity had been established in the convalescent patients by nasal swab PCR, and mild disease was recorded in eight to ten of these patients and severe disease in one. Post-vaccine blood samples were collected a median of about 72 days after the second vaccine dose, ranging from about 13 to 250 days. In control cultures, a CEFX viral epitope pool was used as positive control, an HIV-1 Nef peptide pool was used as negative control, or no peptide was added. Participants got two doses of the Pfizer-BioNTech BNT162b2 vaccine (n=8) or two doses of the Moderna mRNA-1273 vaccine (n=2). Six males and four females were included in the convalescent cohort, with two Hispanic individuals, seven Caucasians, two Asians and one multiracial person represented. Overlapping spike peptide pools from SARS-CoV-2 and from the common cold coronaviruses HCoV-NL63, HCoV-OC43 and HCoV-229E were used as culture stimuli. Post-COVID blood samples from convalescent patients were collected a median of roughly 100 days after diagnosis, with a range of roughly 30 to 170 days. The spike-specific CD4+ TCR repertoire was compared before and after mRNA vaccination in over nine COVID-19 convalescent patients and a handful of infection-naive healthy vaccine recipients. The full study reports these points: In convalescent patients, a median approximately 89% of post-vaccine SARS-CoV-2-reactive clones were detected only after vaccination, suggesting vaccine-specific priming. An increase in the median number of SARS-CoV-2-reactive clonotypes from approximately 21 after infection to a few dozen after vaccination was observed, but the change was not found to be significant. Only a relatively small number of convalescent patients were included in the study, and early timepoints following natural infection were not analyzed. In convalescent patients, nearly all vaccine-specific clones (304 of 307) were found to be mono-reactive for SARS-CoV-2 spike rather than cross-reactive with common cold coronaviruses.

Reading the label with the study, this specimen's treatment or condition is: approximately nine-day PBMC culture with coronavirus spike peptide pools or control peptides (ViraFEST assay). The ViraFEST assay was used in the study, in which antigen-specific T cells were expanded with peptide pools and expanded clonotypes were subsequently identified by TCR sequencing. The positive SARS-CoV-2 PCR tests of the convalescent patients were dated from March to December 2020, before the Alpha, Beta and Delta variants emerged in the United States. PBMCs were cultured at under 2.5 million per well in IMDM supplemented with approximately 5.3% human AB serum and 9.5 to 10 IU/ml IL-2, with about 10 ug/ml peptide pools added. On days 3 and 7, half of the culture medium was replaced with fresh IL-2-containing medium. After around 10 days of culture, CD4+ T cells were isolated by negative selection with the EasySep CD4+ T cell isolation kit. PBMCs were separated from whole blood using Ficoll-Paque Plus gradient centrifugation and then either used fresh or cryopreserved at -140C. Each culture condition was generally run in triplicate wells.

By its share of the sample, this clonotype is medium-sized (0.01 to 0.1%). Its target antigen remains unknown. There are no base qualities to consult, and no much larger clone falls within one base. The CDR3 starts with the cysteine, ends with the phenylalanine, and has 13 residues. This entry keeps only the CDR3 DNA: 39 bases, framed from base 1. Deletion took 6 bases off V and 1 base off J, with a span of 9 bases between the germline ends. The library relied on PCR. TCR sequencing of DNA from cultured CD4+ T cells used the Oncomine TCR Beta short-read assay at the Johns Hopkins FTIC core. The QIAamp micro DNA kit was used to extract genomic DNA from the cultured CD4+ T cells. Oncomine TCR Beta libraries made from cultured CD4+ T cells were pooled using unique dual indexes and sequenced on an Illumina iSeq 100. Regarding the original processing steps: Non-productive sequences were removed, and CDR3s not starting with C, not ending with F or W, or shorter than 7 amino acids were discarded. Antigen-specific clonotypes were identified with the MANAFEST web application by comparing peptide-stimulated wells with reference and other culture wells. An FDR below 0.05, an odds ratio above 5, and a productive frequency above 0.1% in at least two of three replicate wells were required for clones to be considered positive. Clonotypes that were significantly expanded in both SARS-CoV-2 spike wells and at least one common cold coronavirus spike condition were defined as cross-reactive. Using R version 3.6.1, CDR3 homology was evaluated through Levenshtein distances (stringdist) along with unrooted phylogenetic trees (ape). TCRdb cleaned the public reads at Q25 with fastp, built clones with MiXCR and kept in-frame beta chains. Each CDR3 protein gets just one entry, which takes the most common genes and DNA from the rows behind it. These V and J calls rely on TCRdb rather than the paper's analysis. The sample table lists more than 3,000 distinct CDR3 sequences, 19% of them with a count of one. About an eighth of the sample belongs to the ten largest clones.

Sample: CD4+ T cells from blood, cultured in vitro. The source is a human donor who had recovered from COVID-19. The chain joins TRBV12-3 or TRBV12-4 to TRBJ1-2; there is no confident call for the D gene. This receptor has the CDR3 CASSPTLNYGYTF. The DNA reads as follows: TGTGCCAGCAGCCCGACACTTAACTATGGCTACACCTTC.